This T cell receptor (beta chain) comes out of a study of T cell responses to AZD1222 COVID-19 vaccine. Study outcomes and limitations: A reported finding is that nearly half of spike-specific TCRs target unmutated variant regions. There were mostly white British donors and more females than males, and clonal diversity was possibly underestimated.

This clone was recorded once. Its antigen remains unidentified. Germline-derived CDR1 and CDR2 are SGHTA and FQGNSA. Trimming took off 1 base at V and 5 bases at J, with 9 bases between the two ends. The CDR3 covers 13 residues. Produced via immunoSEQ multiplex PCR; TCRdb's table is partial and in-frame only. Among roughly 65,000 clones, almost 90% were seen once, and the ten largest hold about 8.2%. The V call is TRBV7-2, the J call TRBJ2-7; D ambiguous. The source of this sequence is an adult in good health. The specimen was peripheral blood, collected on day 0 of AZD1222 vaccination. The CDR3 coding sequence is TGTGCCAGCAGCTTAGGCCGGCAGGACGAGCAGTACTTC. This encodes CASSLGRQDEQYF.